The clone carrying this T cell receptor (beta chain) was seen just once. This entry is derived from a study of blood T cell repertoires in COVID-19. Across the whole study: PBMCs, B-cell-depleted T cells, or T cells provided the cDNA or gDNA that made up the material.

Source study methods: Using reference gene primer amplification, nucleated cell counts were estimated. Using immunoSEQ multiplex PCR, the repertoire was profiled, and TCRdb retains in-frame clones only, with some absent. V and J calls and clone size are copied from that table; D and trimming were computed from the DNA. The sample consists of roughly 360,000 clones, around 84% of them appearing once. This CDR3 region has 16 residues. CDR1 is KGHSH and CDR2 is LQKENI in the germline V gene. Trimming took off 3 bases at V and 2 bases at J, with 14 bases between the two ends. This receptor was identified in a human donor with acute or convalescent COVID-19. The donor label of this sample is uncertain. The sample was peripheral blood. The V and J genes are TRBV18 and TRBJ1-5; D not certain. This chain's CDR3 is CASSPAAGVGNQPQHF. The CDR3 DNA follows: TGTGCCAGCTCACCCGCGGCCGGGGTTGGCAATCAGCCCCAGCATTTT.